A single sample is the source of the 22 T cell receptor beta chains below, sequenced in a study of identifying expanded T cells in peripheral blood. TCRdb's table, derived via immunoSEQ multiplex PCR, lists solely in-frame clones and lacks some. The sample contains about 94,000 clones, nearly 90% of which appear only once. The sequencing sample was made of blood. Receptors originate from a person aged 18 to 75 in good health.

V and J are TRBV7-8 and TRBJ1-2; D ambiguous. Trimming stripped 4 bases from V and 12 bases from J, with 12 bases between. The CDR3 has 11 amino acids. CDR1 and CDR2 (germline): SGHVS, FQNEAQ. CDR3 residues: CASSSGLQNTF. DNA for the CDR3: TGTGCCAGCAGCTCGGGTCTGCAGAACACCTTC. Full variable domain (rest looked up from reference TRBV7-8 and TRBJ1-2): GAGVSQSPRYKVAKRGQDVALRCDPISGHVSLFWYQQALGQGPEFLTYFQNEAQLDKSGLPSDRFFAERPEGSVSTLKIQRTQQEDSAVYLCASSSGLQNTFGSGTRLTVV.

The rearrangement links TRBV5-1 to TRBJ2-7, with D possibly TRBD1 on 5 matching bases. The length of the CDR3 is 14 residues. The germline gives CDR1 SGHRS, CDR2 YFSETQ. Between the trimmed V and J ends, which lost 2 bases and 2 bases, there was a span of 11 bases. The CDR3 sequence is CASSFSTDTYEQYF. For the CDR3, the DNA is TGCGCCAGCAGCTTCTCGACGGACACCTACGAGCAGTACTTC.

The chain carries TRBV11-3 and TRBJ2-7, with 11 bases aligning to TRBD2. V lost 5 bases to trimming and J lost 3 bases; unmatched junction nucleotides: 6. Germline V gives CDR1 SGHNT, CDR2 YENEEA. The CDR3 sequence is 15 residues long. CDR3: CASSPPGTSGYEQYF. Written as DNA, the CDR3 is TGTGCCAGCAGCCCACCTGGGACTAGCGGCTACGAGCAGTACTTC.

The chain joins TRBV6-1 to TRBJ1-5, with a tentative D call TRBD1 (6 bases). V dropped 10 bases and J dropped 5 bases, with 15 bases sitting between them. The germline CDR1 and CDR2 sequences are MNHNS and SASEGT. The CDR3 runs to 13 residues. Here the CDR3 DNA reads TGTGCCATCCGGACAGAGACCTATCAGCCCCAGCATTTT. Its protein is CAIRTETYQPQHF.

Comments on this clone: Distinct nucleotide sequences in the sample also encode this CDR3. The chain has TRBV6-1 and TRBJ1-5; D not certain. Per germline, CDR1 MNHNS and CDR2 SASEGT. This CDR3 region has 15 residues. The V and J ends lost 4 bases and 6 bases respectively, with 16 bases between them. CDR3 bases: TGTGCCAGCAGTGGACCCTTTTTGAGTACTCAGCCCCAGCATTTT. Amino acids: CASSGPFLSTQPQHF.

This chain links TRBV11-2 with TRBJ2-1, with D perhaps matching TRBD2 (5 bases). Germline V gene lookup returns CDR1 SGHAT and CDR2 FQNNGV. V lost 6 bases and J lost 3, with 15 bases in between. CDR3 size: 15 residues. As DNA, the CDR3 is TGTGCCAGCAGAATAGGCGCTAGCCGCTACAATGAGCAGTTCTTC. Amino acid sequence: CASRIGASRYNEQFF.

The chain combines TRBV7-2 with TRBJ1-1; D gene unclear. The CDR3 totals 16 residues. Germline V lookup: CDR1 SGHTA, CDR2 FQGNSA. V was cut by 4 bases and J by 6 bases, with 21 bases left in between. The CDR3 sequence: CASSSPDRSYTAEAFF. CDR3 bases: TGTGCCAGCAGCTCTCCTGACCGGTCCTACACCGCTGAAGCTTTCTTT.

The genes are TRBV5-5 and TRBJ1-2; maybe TRBD1 (5 bases). CDR3 length equals 15 residues. The germline gives CDR1 SGHKS, CDR2 YYEKEE (reference sequence). The V end lost 4 bases, the J end lost 4 bases, and 17 bases lay between the germline ends. CDR3 nucleotide sequence: TGTGCCAGCAGCCTAGACAGCCCGGAGAGCTATGGCTACACCTTC. Protein sequence: CASSLDSPESYGYTF.

This chain joins TRBV18 and TRBJ1-2; D is uncertain. CDR3 size: 15 residues. The germline V gene encodes CDR1 KGHSH and CDR2 LQKENI. V lost 1 base to trimming and J lost 2 bases, with 11 bases between them. DNA for the CDR3: TGTGCCAGCTCACCACTTCCCTTGGCCAACTATGGCTACACCTTC. It codes for CASSPLPLANYGYTF.

This chain joins TRBV7-9 and TRBJ1-1; a possible D gene is TRBD1 (6 bases). The V gene lost 8 bases and the J gene lost 6 bases, with 19 bases spanning the gap. This CDR3 contains 14 residues. Germline assignment: CDR1 SEHNR and CDR2 FQNEAQ (reference sequence). The CDR3 loop is CASLPPAGEAEAFF. CDR3 nucleotide sequence: TGTGCCAGCCTTCCCCCAGCAGGGGAGGCTGAAGCTTTCTTT.

The J gene is TRBJ1-1, the V gene TRBV6-5; no definite D call. This CDR3 comprises 14 residues. V lost 6 bases to trimming and J lost 1 base, with 12 bases between them. CDR1 MNHEY and CDR2 SVGAGI come from the germline V gene. The CDR3 protein is CASSSRTGNTEAFF. The CDR3 region has the DNA TGTGCCAGCAGCTCTCGGACTGGGAACACTGAAGCTTTCTTT.

V gene TRBV5-8 combines with J gene TRBJ2-1, with 9 bases fitting TRBD2. V dropped 0 bases and J dropped 8; count of bases not matched to a gene: 12. Germline V lookup: CDR1 SGHTS, CDR2 YDEGEE. The length of the CDR3 is 17 residues. The CDR3 here is CASSLGSASGIHYEQFF. In DNA form, the CDR3 reads TGTGCCAGCAGCTTGGGTTCCGCTAGCGGGATCCACTATGAGCAGTTCTTC.

This chain links TRBV5-1 with TRBJ2-1; D is unresolved. CDR3 length equals 13 residues. V was cut by 2 bases and J by 4 bases, with 7 bases left in between. From germline, CDR1 is SGHRS and CDR2 YFSETQ. CDR3 in DNA: TGCGCCAGCAGCTTCCGAGAGTACAATGAGCAGTTCTTC. Encoded protein: CASSFREYNEQFF.

This chain uses TRBV19 with TRBJ2-5; D might be TRBD1 or TRBD2, each matching 7 bases. V gave up 3 bases and J gave up 2 bases, with 16 bases separating them. The length of the CDR3 is 16 residues. Germline CDR1 and CDR2: LNHDA and SQIVND (reference sequence). CDR3 coding DNA: TGTGCCAGTAGTATTAGAGCGGGACAGCCACAAGAGACCCAGTACTTC. It codes for CASSIRAGQPQETQYF.

The V gene is TRBV6-1, the J gene TRBJ1-5; D call uncertain. This CDR3 is built from 16 residues. Trimming took off 1 base at V and 2 bases at J, with 12 bases between the two ends. Germline V CDR1 and CDR2: MNHNS, SASEGT. The CDR3 DNA follows: TGTGCCAGCAGTGAAGGCAGCGGGCTTGGCAATCAGCCCCAGCATTTT. This gives the protein CASSEGSGLGNQPQHF.

This clone was seen a few times. The rearrangement uses TRBV6-1 and TRBJ2-2; D perhaps matches TRBD1 (6 bases). Germline V gene sequence: CDR1 MNHNS, CDR2 SASEGT. Trimming took 6 bases from V and 3 from J, leaving 14 bases between them. This CDR3 contains 15 residues. CDR3: CASSVGATDTGELFF. CDR3 nucleotides: TGTGCCAGCAGCGTGGGGGCAACTGACACCGGGGAGCTGTTTTTT.

The V gene is TRBV11-2, the J gene TRBJ1-2; 8 nucleotides align to TRBD1. V gave up 1 base and J gave up 0 bases; unmatched junction bases: 4. Germline V gene data show CDR1 as SGHAT and CDR2 as FQNNGV. The CDR3 sequence is 16 residues long. The CDR3 sequence: CASSLGQGLPNYGYTF. The CDR3 DNA reads TGTGCCAGCAGCTTAGGACAGGGGCTACCTAACTATGGCTACACCTTC. The full variable domain, rest sourced from reference TRBV11-2 and TRBJ1-2, is EAGVAQSPRYKIIEKRQSVAFWCNPISGHATLYWYQQILGQGPKLLIQFQNNGVVDDSQLPKDRFSAERLKGVDSTLKIQPAKLEDSAVYLCASSLGQGLPNYGYTFGSGTRLTVV.

The J gene is TRBJ1-1, the V gene TRBV30, with a weak D call TRBD1 (6 bases). The germline V gene encodes CDR1 GTSNPN and CDR2 SVGIG (reference sequence). CDR3 size: 17 residues. Between the trimmed V and J ends, which lost 2 bases and 4 bases, there was a span of 23 bases. CDR3 coding DNA: TGTGCCTGGAGTCTCCTTCATCAGGGCACACAGGGCACTGAAGCTTTCTTT. Translation: CAWSLLHQGTQGTEAFF.

This chain joins TRBV7-9 and TRBJ1-1; D remains unclear. V was trimmed by 1 base and J by 0 bases, leaving 12 bases between them. CDR3 length: 16 residues. Germline lookup yields CDR1 SEHNR and CDR2 FQNEAQ (reference sequence). CDR3 DNA sequence: TGTGCCAGCAGCTTAGGGAGAGGACGGTTGAACACTGAAGCTTTCTTT. It encodes CASSLGRGRLNTEAFF.

The chain recombines TRBV6-6 with TRBJ2-7, with D perhaps matching TRBD1 (5 bases). The CDR3 extends over 15 amino acids. The germline CDR1 and CDR2 sequences are MNHNY and SVGAGI (reference sequence). V was trimmed by 4 bases and J by 0 bases, leaving 13 bases between them. The CDR3 DNA is TGTGCCAGCAGTTCTAACCAGGGCCTCTCCTACGAGCAGTACTTC. Its translation is CASSSNQGLSYEQYF.

This clone was seen only once. The chain is built from TRBV19 and TRBJ1-5; a possible D gene is TRBD1 (6 bases). Between the trimmed V and J ends, which lost 9 bases and 6 bases, there was a span of 15 bases. This CDR3 has 13 amino acids. Germline V gene data show CDR1 as LNHDA and CDR2 as SQIVND (reference sequence). The CDR3 DNA follows: TGTGCCAGCATAGGGGGGCTAGGTCAGCCCCAGCATTTT. Translated, it gives CASIGGLGQPQHF.

In DNA, the CDR3 is TGTGCCAGCAGTGGACTAGCGAGAGACCCTAGCACAGATACGCAGTATTTT. This sequence encodes CASSGLARDPSTDTQYF. This rearrangement joins TRBV6-1 to TRBJ2-3; TRBD2 aligns across 8 bases. V was pared by 4 bases and J by 0 bases, with 9 bases of the junction left unmatched. The germline V gene encodes CDR1 MNHNS and CDR2 SASEGT. The CDR3 sequence is 17 residues long.